These 25 T cell receptor beta chains share one sample of origin, sequenced in a study of T-cell memory formation after mild COVID-19. TCRdb recomputed calls from the 5' RACE reads with MiXCR, one row per CDR3 protein. Of just over 350,000 distinct CDR3 sequences in the sample, 13% to 15% were seen once. Sequencing input: PBMCs or a T cell subset sorted from them (not recorded which). These receptor sequences come from a man younger than 35 who had mild COVID-19 (a few samples of this study predate the infection). Cell type and time point are not known.

V usage is TRBV3-1 and J usage is TRBJ1-6; D gene ambiguous. Trimming cost V 2 bases and J 8 bases, with 10 bases left between them. The CDR3 is made up of 14 amino acids. The V gene's germline CDR1 is LGHDT and CDR2 YNNKEL (reference sequence). This CDR3 reads CASSQTGEDSPLHF. The CDR3 nucleotides are TGTGCCAGCAGCCAAACTGGGGAAGATTCACCCCTCCACTTT.

J is TRBJ1-1 and V is TRBV29-1; D gene uncertain. CDR1 and CDR2 (germline): SQVTM, ANQGSEA. The CDR3 extends over 12 amino acids. Trimming took 6 bases from V and 0 from J, leaving 8 bases between them. The CDR3: CSVSRMNTEAFF. The CDR3 DNA reads as TGCAGCGTCTCTCGGATGAACACTGAAGCTTTCTTT.

There are a few counts of this clonotype. The V gene is TRBV5-6, the J gene TRBJ1-4; possibly TRBD1 for D (5 bases). Deletions cut 4 bases from V and 7 bases from J, with 17 bases between. The CDR3 spans 15 residues. Germline lookup yields CDR1 SGHDT and CDR2 YYEEEE. The CDR3 here is CASSNRRGELEKLFF. CDR3 sequence (DNA): TGTGCCAGCAGCAATCGCCGGGGGGAGCTTGAAAAACTGTTTTTT.

The V gene is TRBV5-1, the J gene TRBJ2-5, with D possibly being TRBD2 (6 bases). The CDR3 runs to 16 residues. With 4 bases removed from V and 5 bases from J, the gap between germline ends came to 21 bases. The germline CDR1 and CDR2 sequences are SGHRS and YFSETQ. CDR3 in DNA: TGCGCCAGCAGCGCGGACCCCTCTTCCGCGGGGGAGACCCAGTACTTC. Its translation is CASSADPSSAGETQYF.

CDR3 in amino acids: CASSFQARAEAFF. The CDR3 DNA reads TGTGCCAGCTCTTTCCAGGCTCGGGCTGAAGCTTTCTTT. This chain joins TRBV18 and TRBJ1-1; D remains ambiguous. Germline V lookup: CDR1 KGHSH, CDR2 LQKENI. Trimming took off 6 bases at V and 6 bases at J, with 14 bases between the two ends. The CDR3 extends over 13 amino acids.

The gene calls are TRBV5-1 and TRBJ2-3, with 9 bases lining up with TRBD2. V dropped 4 bases and J dropped 4; count of bases not matched to a gene: 7. CDR3 length: 15 residues. The germline V gene encodes CDR1 SGHRS and CDR2 YFSETQ. The CDR3 bases are TGCGCCAGCAGCCTAGCGGGGCCGGGTGCAGATACGCAGTATTTT. Protein sequence: CASSLAGPGADTQYF.

This chain uses TRBV25-1 with TRBJ2-7; 15 bases match TRBD2. The CDR3 runs to 15 residues. The germline CDR1 and CDR2 sequences are MGHDK and SYGVNS. Trimming at V came to 5 bases and at J to 6 bases, leaving 5 bases not matched to a gene. The CDR3 DNA reads as TGTGCCAGCAGTCGGGGACTAGCGGGGGGTTCCGAGCAGTACTTC. Protein product: CASSRGLAGGSEQYF.

The chain employs TRBV7-2 and TRBJ1-1; a weak D match, TRBD1 (5 bases). CDR1 is SGHTA and CDR2 is FQGNSA in the germline V gene. The CDR3 totals 14 residues. V gave up 1 base and J gave up 2 bases, with 8 bases separating them. The CDR3 loop is CASSLGQTNTEAFF. The CDR3, as DNA: TGTGCCAGCAGCTTAGGACAGACAAACACTGAAGCTTTCTTT.

This clonotype came up a few times. The genes are TRBV4-1 and TRBJ2-5; unclear D gene. V was trimmed by 1 base and J by 3 bases, leaving 12 bases between them. Germline lookup yields CDR1 MGHRA and CDR2 YSYEKL. The CDR3 contains 15 residues. The CDR3: CASSQVMGDKETQYF. DNA for the CDR3: TGCGCCAGCAGCCAAGTTATGGGCGACAAAGAGACCCAGTACTTC.

This clonotype was found a few times. The DNA of the CDR3 is TGCGCCAGCAGCCAAGCCCTCCCAGAGACCCAGTACTTC. Translated, it gives CASSQALPETQYF. This sequence joins TRBV4-3 and TRBJ2-5, with D unclear. There are 13 residues in the CDR3. V was pared by 1 base and J by 4 bases, with 7 bases between. Per germline, CDR1 LGHNA and CDR2 YSLEER.

This clonotype was recorded a few times. The chain couples TRBV29-1 to TRBJ2-1; D is unclear. Deletions cut 7 bases from V and 8 bases from J, with 18 bases between. This CDR3 spans 13 amino acids. Germline CDR1 is SQVTM and CDR2 is ANQGSEA. The CDR3 is CSAYYTLGDEQFF. The CDR3 nucleotides read TGCAGCGCCTACTACACCTTGGGCGATGAGCAGTTCTTC.

A few counts support this clonotype. The chain couples TRBV11-2 to TRBJ2-2; possible D gene TRBD1, 6 bases. V was clipped by 6 bases and J by 1 base, with 9 bases between them. CDR1 is SGHAT and CDR2 is FQNNGV in the germline V gene. This CDR3 has 14 residues. The CDR3 DNA sequence: TGTGCCAGCAGTTCGACAGGGAACACCGGGGAGCTGTTTTTT. Its translation is CASSSTGNTGELFF.

The V and J genes are TRBV7-3 and TRBJ2-3, with D unresolved. V was cut by 0 bases and J by 7 bases, with 8 bases left in between. Germline V gene lookup returns CDR1 SGHTA and CDR2 FQGTGA. CDR3 length: 13 amino acids. CDR3 loop: CASSLTETNTQYF. CDR3 bases: TGTGCCAGCAGCTTAACGGAGACGAATACGCAGTATTTT.

In its sample, this clonotype was seen many times. The rearrangement joins TRBV4-1 to TRBJ2-3, with no clear D. Between the trimmed V and J ends, which lost 4 bases and 5 bases, there was a span of 16 bases. Germline V CDR1 and CDR2: MGHRA, YSYEKL. This CDR3 is 15 amino acids long. The chain's CDR3 is CASSLIAQSQDTQYF. The CDR3 DNA follows: TGCGCCAGCAGCCTGATCGCGCAAAGTCAAGATACGCAGTATTTT.

The CDR3, as DNA: TGCGCCAGCAGCTTACGAGGGACGGGGACAGATACGCAGTATTTT. Amino acid sequence: CASSLRGTGTDTQYF. The chain is built from TRBV5-1 and TRBJ2-3, with D perhaps matching TRBD1 or TRBD2 (5 bases each). The CDR3 sequence is 15 residues long. Germline V gene sequence: CDR1 SGHRS, CDR2 YFSETQ. The germline V and J ends were trimmed by 2 bases and 3 bases, with 13 bases remaining between them. Full variable domain (missing parts from reference TRBV5-1 and TRBJ2-3): KAGVTQTPRYLIKTRGQQVTLSCSPISGHRSVSWYQQTPGQGLQFLFEYFSETQRNKGNFPGRFSGRQFSNSRSEMNVSTLELGDSALYLCASSLRGTGTDTQYFGPGTRLTVL.

This rearrangement joins TRBV4-3 to TRBJ2-2; D call uncertain. The CDR3 has 14 amino acids. V dropped 6 bases and J dropped 6 bases, with 14 bases sitting between them. Looked up from germline, CDR1 is LGHNA and CDR2 is YSLEER. CDR3 protein: CASSASATPGELFF. The DNA for the CDR3 is TGCGCCAGCAGTGCTTCAGCGACCCCCGGGGAGCTGTTTTTT.

The chain joins TRBV7-8 to TRBJ2-5; D might be TRBD2 (6 bases). Germline CDR1 reads SGHVS; CDR2 reads FQNEAQ. The CDR3 covers 15 residues. Trimming stripped 5 bases from V and 0 bases from J, with 13 bases between. CDR3 in amino acids: CASSPLGGDQETQYF. In DNA, the CDR3 is TGTGCCAGCAGCCCCCTAGGAGGGGACCAAGAGACCCAGTACTTC. Variable domain in full (rest from reference TRBV7-8 and TRBJ2-5): GAGVSQSPRYKVAKRGQDVALRCDPISGHVSLFWYQQALGQGPEFLTYFQNEAQLDKSGLPSDRFFAERPEGSVSTLKIQRTQQEDSAVYLCASSPLGGDQETQYFGPGTRLLVL.

The sample holds a few counts of this clonotype. The rearrangement uses TRBV7-2 and TRBJ2-7; 7 nucleotides align to TRBD2. There are 15 residues in the CDR3. The germline CDR1 and CDR2 sequences are SGHTA and FQGNSA. The trim removed 3 bases at V and 4 bases at J, leaving 9 bases unmatched. CDR3 sequence (DNA): TGTGCCAGCAGCTTTGGGGGGGACGGATATTACGAGCAGTACTTC. Translation gives CASSFGGDGYYEQYF.

The V and J genes are TRBV15 and TRBJ2-5, with D perhaps TRBD1 (5 bases). Germline lookup yields CDR1 LNHNV and CDR2 YYDKDF (reference sequence). Trimming removed 1 base at V and 0 bases at J, with 9 bases between. There are 15 residues in the CDR3. CDR3 in amino acids: CATSRVGQYQETQYF. The CDR3 bases are TGTGCCACCAGCAGAGTGGGGCAGTACCAAGAGACCCAGTACTTC.

The V gene is TRBV5-1, the J gene TRBJ2-6; D unclear. V was clipped by 5 bases and J by 1 base, with 16 bases between them. Looked up from germline, CDR1 is SGHRS and CDR2 is YFSETQ. The length of the CDR3 is 17 residues. The CDR3 region is CASSFPTQLSGANVLTF. In DNA, the CDR3 is TGCGCCAGCAGTTTCCCGACCCAGCTATCTGGGGCCAACGTCCTGACTTTC.

There are many counts of this clonotype. This chain links TRBV7-6 with TRBJ1-1, with TRBD1 matching 10 bases. The CDR3 totals 14 residues. Germline V lookup: CDR1 SGHVS, CDR2 FNYEAQ. V shed 5 bases, J shed 4 bases, and the junction held 4 bases outside the gene matches. The chain's CDR3 is CASSQTGGGTEAFF. The CDR3 coding sequence is TGTGCCAGCAGCCAGACAGGGGGCGGCACTGAAGCTTTCTTT.

In this sample, this clonotype turned up a few times. The gene calls are TRBV7-6 and TRBJ2-5; 7 nucleotides match TRBD1. This CDR3 comprises 14 residues. With 7 bases clipped from V and 5 bases from J, the junction kept 10 bases outside the gene matches. Germline V gives CDR1 SGHVS, CDR2 FNYEAQ. CDR3 sequence: CASTPPTGTETQYF. The CDR3 DNA follows: TGTGCCAGCACCCCCCCGACAGGGACCGAGACCCAGTACTTC.

This clonotype has more than one count but fewer than ten. The V and J genes are TRBV19 and TRBJ1-1, with TRBD1 matching 10 bases. V lost 5 bases, J lost 6 bases, and 6 bases stayed unmatched. Germline V gene lookup returns CDR1 LNHDA and CDR2 SQIVND (reference sequence). There are 14 residues in the CDR3. The CDR3 nucleotides read TGTGCCAGTAGTTTTCGACAGGGGGCCGCTGAAGCTTTCTTT. As protein: CASSFRQGAAEAFF.

This chain links TRBV7-8 with TRBJ2-5; no reliable D call. CDR3 length: 15 amino acids. Germline V gene lookup returns CDR1 SGHVS and CDR2 FQNEAQ. V was cut by 0 bases and J by 2 bases, with 10 bases left in between. CDR3 in amino acids: CASSLAITDQETQYF. DNA of the CDR3: TGTGCCAGCAGCTTAGCGATCACGGATCAAGAGACCCAGTACTTC.

The chain joins TRBV5-6 to TRBJ2-7; D not resolved. This CDR3 is built from 11 residues. The germline V gene encodes CDR1 SGHDT and CDR2 YYEEEE. Trimming stripped 1 base from V and 5 bases from J, with 4 bases between. The CDR3 reads CASSLYDEQYV. The CDR3, as DNA: TGTGCCAGCAGCTTGTATGACGAGCAGTACGTC.